This entry concerns a single T cell receptor (beta chain). The CDR3 covers 16 residues. CDR1 LNHDA and CDR2 SQIVND come from the germline V gene (reference sequence). The ends were cut back, 5 bases at V and 1 base at J, with 17 bases in the middle. This specimen belongs to a study of blood T cell repertoires in COVID-19. Background on the study: Sites across the United States, Italy and Spain contributed samples from acute and convalescent COVID-19. T cells, B-cell-depleted T cells, or PBMCs provided the cDNA or gDNA that served as material.

Produced via immunoSEQ multiplex PCR; TCRdb's table is partial and in-frame only. The sample contains 9,500 to 13,000 clones, 80% to 90% of which appear only once. The chain is built from TRBV19 and TRBJ1-1, with D unresolved. This clonotype originated in a human donor in a cohort sampled during active COVID-19. Material: peripheral blood. The CDR3 reads CASSPRLAGTNTEAFF. DNA for the CDR3: TGTGCCAGTAGTCCCCGACTCGCGGGCACGAACACTGAAGCTTTCTTT.